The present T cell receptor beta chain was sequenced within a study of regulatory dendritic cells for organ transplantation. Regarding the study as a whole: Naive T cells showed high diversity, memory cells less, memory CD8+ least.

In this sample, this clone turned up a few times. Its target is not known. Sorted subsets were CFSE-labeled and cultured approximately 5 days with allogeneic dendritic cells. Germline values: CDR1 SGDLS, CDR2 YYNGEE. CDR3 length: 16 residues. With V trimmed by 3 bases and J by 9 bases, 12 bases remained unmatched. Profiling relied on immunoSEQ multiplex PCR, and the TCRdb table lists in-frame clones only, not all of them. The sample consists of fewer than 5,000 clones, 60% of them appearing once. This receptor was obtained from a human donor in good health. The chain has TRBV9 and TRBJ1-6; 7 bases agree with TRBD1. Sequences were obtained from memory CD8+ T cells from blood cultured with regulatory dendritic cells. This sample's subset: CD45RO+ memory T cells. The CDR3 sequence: CASSAGATGSGSPLHF. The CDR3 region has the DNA TGTGCCAGCAGCGCAGGAGCGACAGGGAGCGGTTCACCCCTCCACTTT.